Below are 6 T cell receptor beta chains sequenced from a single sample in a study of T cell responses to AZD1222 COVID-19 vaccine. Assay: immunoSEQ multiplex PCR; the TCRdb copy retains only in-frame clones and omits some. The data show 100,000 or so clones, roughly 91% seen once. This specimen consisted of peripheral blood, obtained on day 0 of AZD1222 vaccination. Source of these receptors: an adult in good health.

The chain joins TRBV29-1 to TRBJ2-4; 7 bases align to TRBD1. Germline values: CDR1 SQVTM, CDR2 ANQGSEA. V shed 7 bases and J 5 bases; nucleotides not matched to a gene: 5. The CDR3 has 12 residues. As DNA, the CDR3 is TGCAGCGCAGGGACAGCTCAAAACATTCAGTACTTC. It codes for CSAGTAQNIQYF. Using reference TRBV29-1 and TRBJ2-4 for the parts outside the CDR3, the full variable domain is SAVISQKPSRDICQRGTSLTIQCQVDSQVTMMFWYRQQPGQSLTLIATANQGSEATYESGFVIDKFPISRPNLTFSTLTVSNMSPEDSSIYLCSAGTAQNIQYFGAGTRLSVL.

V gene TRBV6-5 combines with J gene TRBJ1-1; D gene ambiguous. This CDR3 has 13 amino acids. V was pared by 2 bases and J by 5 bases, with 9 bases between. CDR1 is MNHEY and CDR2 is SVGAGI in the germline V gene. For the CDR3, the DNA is TGTGCCAGCAGTTACCGGGAGAAGACTGAAGCTTTCTTT. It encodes CASSYREKTEAFF.

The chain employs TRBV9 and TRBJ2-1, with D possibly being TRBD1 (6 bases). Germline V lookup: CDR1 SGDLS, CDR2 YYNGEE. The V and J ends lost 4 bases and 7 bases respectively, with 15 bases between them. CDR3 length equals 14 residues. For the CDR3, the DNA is TGTGCCAGCAGCAACTACAGGGATCAGAATGAGCAGTTCTTC. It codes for CASSNYRDQNEQFF.

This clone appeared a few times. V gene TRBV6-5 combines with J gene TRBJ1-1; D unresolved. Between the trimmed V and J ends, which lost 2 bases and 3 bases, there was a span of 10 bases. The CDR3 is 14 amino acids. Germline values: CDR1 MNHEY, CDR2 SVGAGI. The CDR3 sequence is CASSYGPRYTEAFF. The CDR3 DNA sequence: TGTGCCAGCAGTTACGGGCCCCGGTACACTGAAGCTTTCTTT.

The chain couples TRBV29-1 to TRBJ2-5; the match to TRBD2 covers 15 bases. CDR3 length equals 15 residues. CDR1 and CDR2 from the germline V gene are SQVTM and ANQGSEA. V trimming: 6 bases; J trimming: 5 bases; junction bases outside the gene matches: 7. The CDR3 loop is CSVGLAGGGRETQYF. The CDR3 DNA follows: TGCAGCGTGGGACTAGCGGGAGGTGGAAGGGAGACCCAGTACTTC.

CDR3 sequence: CASRKTVTNYGYTF. The DNA of the CDR3 is TGTGCCAGCAGGAAGACAGTCACTAACTATGGCTACACCTTC. V gene TRBV2 combines with J gene TRBJ1-2; D possibly corresponds to TRBD1 (5 bases). Germline-derived CDR1 and CDR2 are SNHLY and FYNNEI. CDR3 length: 14 amino acids. V lost 6 bases and J lost 0, with 11 bases in between.